This T cell receptor (beta chain) came from a study of blood T cell repertoires in COVID-19. The CDR3 covers 13 residues. Deletions cut 1 base from V and 6 bases from J, with 8 bases between. Germline CDR1 MGHRA, CDR2 YSYEKL. Sequencing was performed with immunoSEQ multiplex PCR; in TCRdb, only in-frame clones are kept and a portion is missing. The sample has about 250,000 clones; 65% to 90% are singletons. Living in about two dozen US areas, the participants were between roughly 18 and 95 years of age. The sample taken for sequencing was PBMCs or T cells enriched from blood (not recorded which). The TCR originated in a middle-aged man who had recovered from COVID-19. The chain combines TRBV4-1 with TRBJ2-3; D call uncertain. CDR3 DNA sequence: TGCGCCAGCAGCCAAGTTTCTATGGATACGCAGTATTTT. This sequence encodes CASSQVSMDTQYF.